The present T cell receptor (beta chain) was sequenced within a study of blood T cell repertoires in COVID-19 (TCRdb year 2020). A note on the overall study: Samples covering the acute and convalescent phases of COVID-19 were provided by collaborators in the United States, Italy and Spain. The prospective study material was composed of cDNA or gDNA derived from T cells, B-cell-depleted T cells, or PBMCs. Deeply sampled blood TCRbeta repertoires from subjects exposed to, actively infected with, or recovered from COVID-19 were included in the dataset. The repertoires were released in a freely available public database meant as a resource for research on the immune response to SARS-CoV-2. The samples were drawn from the first 160 participants of the ongoing ImmuneRACE study and from over 950 subjects provided by 6 global collaborators. Nearly every sample came with metadata listing a de-identified subject ID, COVID-19 status, age in years and sex. Where HLA class I and class II types were available, the types were taken from metadata supplied by the sample provider, not from assay-based typing. Points the paper makes about the study in general: Clinical and demographic metadata were provided uncurated, with the amount varying by source and participant.

The immunoSEQ Assay, a bias-controlled multiplex PCR, was used to amplify TCRbeta CDR3 regions from genomic DNA. As for how the authors treated the data: Nucleated cell counts per sample were estimated from amplification of reference gene primers within the assay. To quantify the absolute abundance of each unique TCRbeta CDR3 rearrangement, sequence reads were collapsed and filtered. For each sample, productive Simpson clonality was calculated as the square root of Simpson's diversity index across productive rearrangements. Imported from immuneACCESS, the table was reduced by TCRdb to in-frame sequences with V and J called. These copies leave out some clones; in studies compared against another copy, an unresolved V gene accounts for under half, and the cause of the remainder is not known. The DNA was the basis for D and trimming; V, J and clone size are from that table. This sample holds 200,000 to 300,000 clones; 83% were observed only once. The ten largest clones represent around 5.2% of the sample.

As to this clone: Its antigen is not yet known. The record has no base qualities; no much larger clone is one base away.

The germline V gene yields SGHTA for CDR1 and FQGTGA for CDR2. Ends trimmed: V by 4 bases, J by 1 base; bases unmatched to a gene: 5. Spanning cysteine to phenylalanine, the CDR3 consists of 15 amino acids. Only the CDR3 DNA stays, 45 bases, in frame from base 1. Collaborating institutions collected whole blood in K2EDTA tubes following their own protocols. For TCRbeta analysis, collaborator samples were shipped as frozen whole blood, as isolated PBMCs, or as DNA extracted from either sample type. This sequence uses TRBV7-3 and TRBJ1-1, with TRBD1 matching 8 junction bases. This clonotype was sampled from a human donor in a cohort sampled during active COVID-19. The sample comprised peripheral blood. The DNA sequence is as follows: TGTGCCAGCAGCTCTGACGGGACAGGGAACACTGAAGCTTTCTTT. This encodes CASSSDGTGNTEAFF.